These 10 T cell receptor beta chains share one sample of origin, sequenced in a study of blood T cell repertoires in COVID-19. Sequenced by immunoSEQ multiplex PCR; TCRdb stores in-frame clones only, minus some. The sample yields roughly 91,000 clones, 84% seen once. The sequencing input was peripheral blood. Source of these receptors: a man aged 70 or older with active or convalescent COVID-19.

The J gene is TRBJ1-4, the V gene TRBV5-5; 8 nucleotides line up with TRBD1. The V gene end was trimmed by 0 bases and the J gene end by 4 bases; junction bases not matched to a gene: 2. The CDR3 is 15 residues long. Per germline, CDR1 SGHKS and CDR2 YYEKEE (reference sequence). In nucleotides, the CDR3 is TGTGCCAGCAGCTTGGGACAGGGGTATAATGAAAAACTGTTTTTT. It codes for CASSLGQGYNEKLFF.

The chain recombines TRBV24-1 with TRBJ2-1; 9 bases line up with TRBD1. The trim removed 1 base at V and 5 bases at J, leaving 5 bases unmatched. Germline V lookup: CDR1 KGHDR, CDR2 SFDVKD. The CDR3 has 16 residues. CDR3 bases: TGTGCCACCAGTGATTTAACGGGACAGGGAAACAATGAGCAGTTCTTC. Protein product: CATSDLTGQGNNEQFF.

The table lists this clone with a few counts. J is TRBJ1-4 and V is TRBV9; 7 nucleotides line up with TRBD1. CDR1 and CDR2 from the germline V gene are SGDLS and YYNGEE. The length of the CDR3 is 15 residues. The V segment lost 2 bases and the J segment 3 bases; nucleotides outside the gene matches: 4. CDR3 coding DNA: TGTGCCAGCAGCGTGGCCGGGACAGCTAATGAAAAACTGTTTTTT. Protein sequence: CASSVAGTANEKLFF.

This chain joins TRBV5-1 and TRBJ1-3; D unresolved. The CDR3 is 14 residues long. Trimming left V 0 bases short and J 7 bases short, with 11 bases between. CDR1 and CDR2 (germline): SGHRS, YFSETQ. The CDR3 region is CASSLGSGSNTIYF. As DNA, the CDR3 is TGCGCCAGCAGCTTGGGGTCCGGGAGCAACACCATATATTTT.

The chain employs TRBV28 and TRBJ1-1, with 10 bases lining up with TRBD1. The CDR3 extends over 16 amino acids. Germline assignment: CDR1 MDHEN and CDR2 SYDVKM. V shed 8 bases, J shed 5 bases, and the junction held 14 bases outside the gene matches. The CDR3 sequence is CASFFLPGQGLTEAFF. CDR3 nucleotides: TGTGCCAGCTTCTTTCTACCGGGACAGGGGTTGACTGAAGCTTTCTTT. The variable domain in full, with the rest retrieved from reference TRBV28 and TRBJ1-1, is DVKVTQSSRYLVKRTGEKVFLECVQDMDHENMFWYRQDPGLGLRLIYFSYDVKMKEKGDIPEGYSVSREKKERFSLILESASTNQTSMYLCASFFLPGQGLTEAFFGQGTRLTVV.

The rearrangement uses TRBV28 and TRBJ2-3, with 10 bases fitting TRBD2. CDR1 MDHEN and CDR2 SYDVKM come from the germline V gene. The CDR3 runs to 18 residues. The V segment lost 3 bases and the J segment 5 bases; nucleotides outside the gene matches: 14. DNA for the CDR3: TGTGCCAGCAGTTTTCTTTTGGCTAGCGGGGGACGGGGAGATACGCAGTATTTT. Translated: CASSFLLASGGRGDTQYF.

This clone was found a few times. In DNA form, the CDR3 reads TGTGCCAGCAGCTTGGCGGGGCCAGACTACGAGCAGTACTTC. This encodes CASSLAGPDYEQYF. The chain couples TRBV28 to TRBJ2-7, with D possibly TRBD2 on 6 matching bases. This CDR3 is 14 amino acids long. Germline CDR1 MDHEN, CDR2 SYDVKM. Trimming pared 6 bases from V and 3 bases from J, leaving 15 bases between.

The V and J genes are TRBV3-1 (or the pseudogene TRBV3-2) and TRBJ2-2; 13 nucleotides align to TRBD2. The J segment lost 6 bases and the V segment lost 4 bases, leaving 2 bases of the junction unmatched. CDR3 length: 15 residues. Germline V gene data show CDR1 as LGHDT and CDR2 as YNNKEL (reference sequence). The CDR3 coding sequence is TGTGCCAGCAGCCTACTAGCGGGGGGGCCCGGGGAGCTGTTTTTT. It yields the protein CASSLLAGGPGELFF.

This clone was picked up many times. The CDR3 nucleotides are TGTGCCACTACAGAGAACACCGGGGAGCTGTTTTTT. Its translation is CATTENTGELFF. The chain carries TRBV28 and TRBJ2-2; D gene unclear. The V end was cut by 10 bases, the J end by 1 base, with 7 bases between. The CDR3 has 12 residues. Germline V lookup: CDR1 MDHEN, CDR2 SYDVKM.

The J gene is TRBJ1-5, the V gene TRBV2, with D possibly matching TRBD1 (5 bases). Trimming removed 0 bases at V and 4 bases at J, with 10 bases between. Germline assignment: CDR1 SNHLY and CDR2 FYNNEI. The length of the CDR3 is 15 residues. As DNA, the CDR3 is TGTGCCAGCAGTGAAGCCGGGGGTACTAATCAGCCCCAGCATTTT. Its protein is CASSEAGGTNQPQHF.